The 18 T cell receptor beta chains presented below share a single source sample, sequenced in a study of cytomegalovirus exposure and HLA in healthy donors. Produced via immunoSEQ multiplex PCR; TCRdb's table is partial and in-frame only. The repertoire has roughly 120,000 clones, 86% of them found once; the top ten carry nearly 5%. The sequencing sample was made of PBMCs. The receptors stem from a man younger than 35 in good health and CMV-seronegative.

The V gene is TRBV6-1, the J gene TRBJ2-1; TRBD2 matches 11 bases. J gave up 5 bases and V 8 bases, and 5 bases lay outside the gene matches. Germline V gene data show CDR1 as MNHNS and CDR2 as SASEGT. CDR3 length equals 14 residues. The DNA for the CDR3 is TGTGCCAGCGCGACTAGCGGGAACCACAATGAGCAGTTCTTC. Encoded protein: CASATSGNHNEQFF.

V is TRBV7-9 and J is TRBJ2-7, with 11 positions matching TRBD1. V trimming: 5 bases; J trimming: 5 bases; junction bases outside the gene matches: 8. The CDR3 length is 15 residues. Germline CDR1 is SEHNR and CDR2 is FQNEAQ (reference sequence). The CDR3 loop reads CASSLRDRGIDEQYF. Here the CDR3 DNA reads TGTGCCAGCAGCCTCCGGGACAGGGGGATCGACGAGCAGTACTTC.

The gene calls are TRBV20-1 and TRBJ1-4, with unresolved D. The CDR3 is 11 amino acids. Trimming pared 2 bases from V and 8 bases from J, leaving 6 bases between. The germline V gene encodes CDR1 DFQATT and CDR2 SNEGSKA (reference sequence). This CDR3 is CSARIEEKLFF. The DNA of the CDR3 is TGCAGTGCTAGAATTGAGGAAAAACTGTTTTTT.

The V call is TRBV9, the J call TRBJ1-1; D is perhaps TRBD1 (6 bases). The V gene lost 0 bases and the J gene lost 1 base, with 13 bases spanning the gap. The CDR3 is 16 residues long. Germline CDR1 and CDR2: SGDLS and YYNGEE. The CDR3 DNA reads TGTGCCAGCAGCGTAGCTATTACAGGGACGAACACTGAAGCTTTCTTT. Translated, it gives CASSVAITGTNTEAFF.

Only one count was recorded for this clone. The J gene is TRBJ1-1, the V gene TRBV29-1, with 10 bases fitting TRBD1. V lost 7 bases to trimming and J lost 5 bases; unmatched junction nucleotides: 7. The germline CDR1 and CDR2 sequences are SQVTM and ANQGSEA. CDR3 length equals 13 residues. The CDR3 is CSATGQGYTEAFF. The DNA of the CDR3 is TGCAGCGCCACGGGACAGGGGTATACTGAAGCTTTCTTT.

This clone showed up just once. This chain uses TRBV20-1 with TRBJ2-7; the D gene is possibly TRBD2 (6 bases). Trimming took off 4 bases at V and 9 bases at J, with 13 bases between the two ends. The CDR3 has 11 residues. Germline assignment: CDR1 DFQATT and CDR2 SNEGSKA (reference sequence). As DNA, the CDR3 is TGCAGTGCTACTGGGCGGGACGGGCAGTACTTC. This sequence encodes CSATGRDGQYF.

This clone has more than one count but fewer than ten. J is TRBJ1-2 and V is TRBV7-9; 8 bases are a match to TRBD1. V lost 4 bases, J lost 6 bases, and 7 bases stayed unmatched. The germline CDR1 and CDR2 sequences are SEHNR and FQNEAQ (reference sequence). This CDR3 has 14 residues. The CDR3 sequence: CASSSRTGYDGYTF. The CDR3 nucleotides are TGTGCCAGCAGCTCCCGGACAGGGTACGATGGCTACACCTTC.

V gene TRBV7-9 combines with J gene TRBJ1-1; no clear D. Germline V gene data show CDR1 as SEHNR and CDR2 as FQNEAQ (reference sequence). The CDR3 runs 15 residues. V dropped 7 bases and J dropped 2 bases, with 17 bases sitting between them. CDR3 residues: CASIQVGKRNTEAFF. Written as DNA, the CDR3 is TGTGCCAGCATCCAGGTCGGCAAAAGAAACACTGAAGCTTTCTTT.

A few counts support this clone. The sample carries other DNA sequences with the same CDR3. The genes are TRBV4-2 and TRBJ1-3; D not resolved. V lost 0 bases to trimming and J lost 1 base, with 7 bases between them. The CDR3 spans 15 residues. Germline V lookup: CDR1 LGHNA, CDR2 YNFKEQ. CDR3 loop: CASSQDPGSGNTIYF. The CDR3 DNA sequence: TGTGCCAGCAGCCAAGATCCAGGATCTGGAAACACCATATATTTT.

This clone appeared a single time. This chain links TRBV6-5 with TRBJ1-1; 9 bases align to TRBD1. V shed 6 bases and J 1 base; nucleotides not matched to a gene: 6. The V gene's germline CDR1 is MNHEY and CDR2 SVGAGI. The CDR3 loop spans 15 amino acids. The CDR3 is CASRPPDRGNTEAFF. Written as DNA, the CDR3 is TGTGCCAGCAGACCCCCGGACAGGGGGAACACTGAAGCTTTCTTT.

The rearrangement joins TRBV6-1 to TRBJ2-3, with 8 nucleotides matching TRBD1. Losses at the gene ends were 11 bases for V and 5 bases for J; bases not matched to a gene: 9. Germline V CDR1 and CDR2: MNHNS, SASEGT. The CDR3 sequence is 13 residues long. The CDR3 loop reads CAGQTGDQDTQYF. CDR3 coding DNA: TGTGCCGGACAGACAGGGGATCAAGATACGCAGTATTTT.

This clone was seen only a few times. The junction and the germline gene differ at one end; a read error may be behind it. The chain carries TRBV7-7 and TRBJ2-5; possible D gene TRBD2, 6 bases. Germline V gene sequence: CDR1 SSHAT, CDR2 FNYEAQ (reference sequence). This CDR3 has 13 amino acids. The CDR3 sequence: CASSLDGGQTQYF. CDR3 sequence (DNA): TGTGCTAGCAGCTTAGACGGGGGACAGACCCAGTACTTC.

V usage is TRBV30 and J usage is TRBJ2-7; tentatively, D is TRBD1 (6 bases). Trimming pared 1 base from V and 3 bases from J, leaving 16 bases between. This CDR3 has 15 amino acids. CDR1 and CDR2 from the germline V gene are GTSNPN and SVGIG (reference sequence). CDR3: CAWSGPDRTYYEQYF. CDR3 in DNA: TGTGCCTGGAGTGGCCCAGACAGGACCTACTACGAGCAGTACTTC.

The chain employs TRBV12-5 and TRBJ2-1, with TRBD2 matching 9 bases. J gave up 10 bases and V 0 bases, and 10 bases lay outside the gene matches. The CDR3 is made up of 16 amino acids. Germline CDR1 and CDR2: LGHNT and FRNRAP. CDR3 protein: CASGLVLRARGGEQFF. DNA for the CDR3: TGTGCTAGTGGTTTGGTACTTAGAGCGCGGGGGGGCGAGCAGTTCTTC.

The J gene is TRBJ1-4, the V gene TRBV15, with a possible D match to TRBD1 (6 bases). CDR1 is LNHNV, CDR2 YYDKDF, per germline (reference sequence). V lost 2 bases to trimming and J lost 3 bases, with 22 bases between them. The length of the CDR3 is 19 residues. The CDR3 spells CATSRPFGSGAGANEKLFF. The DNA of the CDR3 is TGTGCCACCAGCAGACCCTTCGGGTCAGGGGCCGGGGCTAATGAAAAACTGTTTTTT.

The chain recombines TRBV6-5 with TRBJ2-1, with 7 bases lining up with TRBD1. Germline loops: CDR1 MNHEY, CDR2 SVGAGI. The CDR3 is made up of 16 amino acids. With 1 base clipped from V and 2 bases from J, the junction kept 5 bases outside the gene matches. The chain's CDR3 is CASSYFRQGPYNEQFF. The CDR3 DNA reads TGTGCCAGCAGTTACTTTCGACAGGGACCCTACAATGAGCAGTTCTTC.

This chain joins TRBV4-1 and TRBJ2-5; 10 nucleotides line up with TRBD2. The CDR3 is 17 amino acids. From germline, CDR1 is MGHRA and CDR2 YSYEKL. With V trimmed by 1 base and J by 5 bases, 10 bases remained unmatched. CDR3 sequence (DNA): TGCGCCAGCAGCCAAGGGGGCGGTAGCGGGGGGCTGGAGACCCAGTACTTC. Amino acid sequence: CASSQGGGSGGLETQYF.

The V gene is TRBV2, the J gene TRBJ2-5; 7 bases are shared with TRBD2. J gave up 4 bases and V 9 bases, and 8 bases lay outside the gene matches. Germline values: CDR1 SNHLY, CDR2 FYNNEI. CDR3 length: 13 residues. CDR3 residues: CASRLAGSETQYF. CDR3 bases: TGTGCCAGTCGACTAGCCGGATCAGAGACCCAGTACTTC.